A single sample is the source of the 19 T cell receptor beta chains below, sequenced in a study of early T cells in non-severe SARS-CoV-2 infection. One entry per CDR3 protein, called by TCRdb with MiXCR from the 5' RACE reads. The sample has around 25,000 distinct CDR3 sequences, 4.5% to 7% seen once. Specimen: whole blood. Every receptor here comes from an adult who was a healthcare worker with PCR-confirmed SARS-CoV-2 infection or an uninfected control (not recorded which).

This rearrangement joins TRBV12-2 to TRBJ2-1. TRBV12-2 is a documented pseudogene. The CDR3 contains 17 residues. The CDR3 DNA reads TGTGCAAGTCGCTTAGCGAGACTGCGGAGCTCCTACAATGAGCAGTTCTTC. Translating it yields CASRLARLRSSYNEQFF.

This clonotype was detected many times. The rearrangement links TRBV14 to TRBJ1-6; TRBD1 matches at 9 bases. This CDR3 contains 15 residues. The V gene's germline CDR1 is SGHDN and CDR2 FVKESK. V gave up 4 bases and J gave up 7 bases; unmatched junction bases: 5. CDR3 sequence (DNA): TGTGCCAGCAGCCCAAAAGGGACAGGGAATTCACCCCTCCACTTT. Its translation is CASSPKGTGNSPLHF.

The table lists this clonotype with many counts. The rearrangement links TRBV7-9 to TRBJ1-1; weak D call: TRBD1 (6 bases). The CDR3 runs 12 residues. Deletions cut 3 bases from V and 7 bases from J, with 9 bases between. The germline CDR1 and CDR2 sequences are SEHNR and FQNEAQ (reference sequence). The CDR3 DNA follows: TGTGCCAGCAGCTTTTGGGACATTGAAGCTTTCTTT. Protein: CASSFWDIEAFF.

This clonotype occurred a few times. This chain joins TRBV12-3 or TRBV12-4 and TRBJ2-7; 8 bases fit TRBD1. The trim removed 5 bases at V and 0 bases at J, leaving 0 bases unmatched. The CDR3 has 13 residues. CDR3 amino acids: CASSTGGSYEQYF. For the CDR3, the DNA is TGTGCCAGCAGTACAGGGGGCTCCTACGAGCAGTACTTC.

This clonotype was detected many times. J is TRBJ2-7 and V is TRBV9; D possibly uses TRBD1 or TRBD2 (5 bases each). The CDR3 runs 14 residues. CDR1 SGDLS and CDR2 YYNGEE come from the germline V gene. V was cut by 4 bases and J by 3 bases, with 14 bases left in between. The CDR3 here is CASSPRGVNYEQYF. The CDR3 bases are TGTGCCAGCAGCCCCCGGGGCGTTAACTACGAGCAGTACTTC.

This clonotype was detected only a few times. The chain recombines TRBV19 with TRBJ2-4, with 9 bases identical to TRBD1. CDR1 and CDR2 from the germline V gene are LNHDA and SQIVND (reference sequence). The CDR3 sequence is 13 residues long. After removal of 7 bases from V and 7 bases from J, the junction contained 5 bases not matched to a gene. The DNA for the CDR3 is TGTGCCAGTACCGACAGGGGGAGGAACATTCAGTACTTC. Amino acid sequence: CASTDRGRNIQYF.

In its sample, this clonotype ranks as medium-sized. V gene TRBV19 combines with J gene TRBJ1-5; D call uncertain. Germline loops: CDR1 LNHDA, CDR2 SQIVND (reference sequence). This CDR3 spans 14 amino acids. V was clipped by 0 bases and J by 4 bases, with 7 bases between them. The CDR3 DNA reads as TGTGCCAGTAGTATAGATAAACCTAATCAGCCCCAGCATTTT. Encoded protein: CASSIDKPNQPQHF.

This clonotype was counted ten times or more. The chain is built from TRBV7-8 and TRBJ2-7; D ambiguous. CDR1 is SGHVS and CDR2 is FQNEAQ in the germline V gene. This CDR3 spans 11 amino acids. The V end was cut by 7 bases, the J end by 3 bases, with 7 bases between. In nucleotides, the CDR3 is TGTGCCAGCACCTCACACTACGAGCAGTACTTC. Translation: CASTSHYEQYF.

The rearrangement links TRBV20-1 to TRBJ2-3; D unresolved. With 3 bases removed from V and 4 bases from J, the gap between germline ends came to 8 bases. CDR3 size: 12 residues. Germline V gene data show CDR1 as DFQATT and CDR2 as SNEGSKA (reference sequence). As DNA, the CDR3 is TGCAGTGCTAGCGAACGGTCAGATACGCAGTATTTT. It encodes CSASERSDTQYF.

This clonotype was seen repeatedly, ten times or more. This chain joins TRBV20-1 and TRBJ2-3; D is uncertain. Trimming cost V 7 bases and J 1 base, with 9 bases left between them. Per germline, CDR1 DFQATT and CDR2 SNEGSKA (reference sequence). The CDR3 runs to 12 residues. CDR3 region: CSELPGTDTQYF. The CDR3 DNA sequence: TGCAGTGAGCTTCCGGGCACAGATACGCAGTATTTT.

Ten or more counts support this clonotype. This rearrangement joins TRBV11-2 to TRBJ2-7; tentatively, D is TRBD1 (6 bases). Germline CDR1 is SGHAT and CDR2 is FQNNGV. The CDR3 is 12 amino acids. With 2 bases removed from V and 5 bases from J, the gap between germline ends came to 7 bases. The CDR3: CASSLNRDEQYF. DNA of the CDR3: TGTGCCAGCAGCTTAAACAGGGACGAGCAGTACTTC.

This clonotype was counted ten times or more. The rearrangement joins TRBV18 to TRBJ1-1; 8 bases align to TRBD1. There are 14 residues in the CDR3. Germline V CDR1 and CDR2: KGHSH, LQKENI. Trimming at V came to 3 bases and at J to 7 bases, leaving 7 bases not matched to a gene. CDR3 DNA sequence: TGTGCCAGCTCACCCGGACAGGGCCGAGGTGAAGCTTTCTTT. Translated: CASSPGQGRGEAFF.

This clonotype was counted between two and nine times. A read error is possible here, since a much larger clone lies one base away. The rearrangement joins TRBV12-3 or TRBV12-4 to TRBJ2-3; D uncertain. Deletions cut 5 bases from V and 2 bases from J, with 8 bases between. The CDR3 sequence is 13 residues long. CDR3 sequence reads: CASSILPTDTQYF. The CDR3 bases are TGTGCCAGCAGTATCCTTCCCACAGATACGCAGTATTTT.

This clonotype was seen at least ten times. The chain couples TRBV7-6 to TRBJ2-1; TRBD1 matches 9 bases. CDR1 and CDR2 from the germline V gene are SGHVS and FNYEAQ. V was pared by 8 bases and J by 9 bases, with 11 bases of the junction left unmatched. The CDR3 contains 14 residues. The CDR3 sequence is CASLEGTGSSEQFF. The CDR3 DNA reads TGTGCCAGCTTAGAAGGGACAGGGTCAAGTGAGCAGTTCTTC.

Many counts were recorded for this clonotype. The chain recombines TRBV7-9 with TRBJ2-1, with D tentatively TRBD2 (6 bases). V dropped 5 bases and J dropped 5 bases, with 19 bases sitting between them. The CDR3 is 16 residues long. The germline CDR1 and CDR2 sequences are SEHNR and FQNEAQ (reference sequence). In nucleotides, the CDR3 is TGTGCCAGCAGCCCGCCCGAACCGGGGGACGACAATGAGCAGTTCTTC. Its translation is CASSPPEPGDDNEQFF.

This clonotype was observed a few times. The V and J genes are TRBV4-2 and TRBJ1-1; 7 nucleotides line up with TRBD1. The CDR3 totals 16 residues. V dropped 3 bases and J dropped 1; count of bases not matched to a gene: 8. The V gene's germline CDR1 is LGHNA and CDR2 YNFKEQ. Here the CDR3 reads CASSHGGGSKNTEAFF. The CDR3 bases are TGTGCCAGCAGCCACGGAGGGGGCAGCAAGAACACTGAAGCTTTCTTT.

This clonotype is medium-sized in the sample. This chain links TRBV5-1 with TRBJ1-5; D is perhaps TRBD1 (5 bases). This CDR3 region has 15 residues. The V and J ends lost 1 base and 5 bases respectively, with 13 bases between them. Germline V gene data show CDR1 as SGHRS and CDR2 as YFSETQ. The CDR3 region is CASSLFRGPYQPQHF. CDR3 nucleotide sequence: TGCGCCAGCAGCTTGTTCCGGGGCCCTTATCAGCCCCAGCATTTT. Looking up the rest from reference TRBV5-1 and TRBJ1-5 gives the full variable domain: KAGVTQTPRYLIKTRGQQVTLSCSPISGHRSVSWYQQTPGQGLQFLFEYFSETQRNKGNFPGRFSGRQFSNSRSEMNVSTLELGDSALYLCASSLFRGPYQPQHFGDGTRLSIL.

This clonotype was seen ten or more times. V gene TRBV2 combines with J gene TRBJ1-2; tentative D call: TRBD1 (5 bases). The CDR3 spans 14 residues. Per the germline V gene, CDR1 is SNHLY and CDR2 is FYNNEI. Trimming took off 3 bases at V and 13 bases at J, with 21 bases between the two ends. This chain's CDR3 is CASSEITGGTTATF. The DNA for the CDR3 is TGTGCCAGCAGTGAGATTACCGGGGGGACTACGGCCACCTTC.

This clonotype came up many times. This sequence joins TRBV19 and TRBJ2-7; 9 bases agree with TRBD1. Germline lookup yields CDR1 LNHDA and CDR2 SQIVND (reference sequence). CDR3 size: 13 residues. CDR3 amino acids: CASRGQGYYEQYF. In nucleotides, the CDR3 is TGTGCTTCCCGGGGACAGGGATATTACGAGCAGTACTTC.